Presented here are 2 T cell receptor beta chains from one specimen sequenced in a study. Via MiXCR, TCRdb re-called the RT-PCR reads, giving one row per CDR3 protein. The sample yields 550,000 to 750,000 distinct CDR3 sequences, 12% to 15% seen once. Sequencing used memory CD4+ T cells from blood. Receptor source: a female donor in good health, serving as a healthy control.

This clonotype has ten or more counts. V gene TRBV5-1 combines with J gene TRBJ2-3; 10 bases fit TRBD2. With 1 base clipped from V and 3 bases from J, the junction kept 5 bases outside the gene matches. In germline, CDR1 is SGHRS, CDR2 YFSETQ. The CDR3 loop spans 16 amino acids. The CDR3 loop is CASSLTSGTMTDTQYF. CDR3 nucleotides: TGCGCCAGCAGCTTGACTAGCGGGACTATGACAGATACGCAGTATTTT.

This chain joins TRBV20-1 and TRBJ2-5, with 9 bases matching TRBD2. V shed 5 bases, J shed 4 bases, and the junction held 14 bases outside the gene matches. Per the germline V gene, CDR1 is DFQATT and CDR2 is SNEGSKA (reference sequence). The CDR3 sequence is 16 residues long. Written as DNA, the CDR3 is TGCAGTGCTCGGGCGGGCCTAGCGGGACGGGGAGAGACCCAGTACTTC. It encodes CSARAGLAGRGETQYF.